This T cell receptor beta chain is from a study of blood T cell repertoires in COVID-19. Study in general: The origin of the acute and convalescent COVID-19 samples was the United States, Italy and Spain. Nucleic acid was either cDNA or gDNA, and it came from T cells, B-cell-depleted T cells, or PBMCs.

This CDR3 comprises 16 residues. The V end lost 6 bases, the J end lost 2 bases, and 17 bases lay between the germline ends. CDR1 is MDHEN and CDR2 is SYDVKM in the germline V gene. Original data processing: Amplified reference gene primers provided the basis for estimating nucleated cell counts. Sequenced by immunoSEQ multiplex PCR; TCRdb stores in-frame clones only, minus some. The DNA gave D and trimming, while V, J and clone size come from that table. The sample has about 190,000 clones, 75% to 90% seen once. The sequence was collected from a woman in her thirties or forties with acute or convalescent COVID-19. The chain couples TRBV28 to TRBJ2-1, with D perhaps TRBD1 (5 bases). The sample consisted of peripheral blood. CDR3 in amino acids: CASSTRAPTTYNEQFF. Written as DNA, the CDR3 is TGTGCCAGCAGCACCAGGGCACCGACAACCTACAATGAGCAGTTCTTC. The complete variable domain, with remaining parts taken from reference TRBV28 and TRBJ2-1, reads DVKVTQSSRYLVKRTGEKVFLECVQDMDHENMFWYRQDPGLGLRLIYFSYDVKMKEKGDIPEGYSVSREKKERFSLILESASTNQTSMYLCASSTRAPTTYNEQFFGPGTRLTVL.